The 10 T cell receptor beta chains in this list originate from one sample, sequenced in a study of a mutant IDH1 vaccine in newly diagnosed glioma. Their antigens are not known. The time point is: week 5, during vaccination. The investigators gave 300 ug of mutant IDH1 20-mer peptide in each vaccine dose, together with topical imiquimod. Repertoires were generated with immunoSEQ multiplex PCR, while TCRdb's copy carries only in-frame clones and drops some. The sample consists of about 40,000 clones, about nine tenths of them appearing once. The source material was PBMCs, sampled from a glioma patient whose treatment included an IDH1 peptide vaccine. The source is a man aged 45 to 65 with glioma.

The chain joins TRBV5-1 to TRBJ1-2; D unclear. The V end lost 4 bases, the J end lost 0 bases, and 7 bases lay between the germline ends. There are 13 residues in the CDR3. Germline V CDR1 and CDR2: SGHRS, YFSETQ. In DNA form, the CDR3 reads TGCGCCAGCAGCCACGCGGCTAACTATGGCTACACCTTC. Its protein product is CASSHAANYGYTF.

The chain links TRBV5-1 to TRBJ2-3, with a tentative D call TRBD2 (6 bases). The CDR3 extends over 14 amino acids. CDR1 and CDR2 (germline): SGHRS, YFSETQ. The V end lost 6 bases, the J end lost 4 bases, and 15 bases lay between the germline ends. DNA for the CDR3: TGCGCCAGCACTTTGGCGGGATCGCCAGATACGCAGTATTTT. Its protein is CASTLAGSPDTQYF.

The rearrangement uses TRBV11-2 and TRBJ1-1; no reliable D call. V was pared by 1 base and J by 8 bases, with 14 bases between. Germline loops: CDR1 SGHAT, CDR2 FQNNGV. The CDR3 runs to 14 residues. CDR3 coding DNA: TGTGCCAGCAGCTTAGTTCTCGGGGTTACCGAAGCTTTCTTT. Its protein is CASSLVLGVTEAFF.

V and J are TRBV6-1 and TRBJ2-7; TRBD1 aligns across 11 bases. Germline V lookup: CDR1 MNHNS, CDR2 SASEGT. The junction had 5 bases not matched to a gene; V was cut back by 2 bases and J by 5 bases. The CDR3 extends over 15 amino acids. CDR3 DNA sequence: TGTGCCAGCAGTGAAAGAGGGGACAGGGGGGACGAGCAGTACTTC. Translated: CASSERGDRGDEQYF.

The chain joins TRBV10-3 to TRBJ1-3; D is undetermined. CDR3 length equals 16 residues. Trimming shortened V by 0 bases and J by 0 bases, and 9 bases separated the two germline ends. Germline-derived CDR1 and CDR2 are ENHRY and SYGVKD. The DNA for the CDR3 is TGTGCCATCAGTGAGTCGAAGGCGTCCTCTGGAAACACCATATATTTT. It codes for CAISESKASSGNTIYF.

The genes are TRBV5-6 and TRBJ2-7; 8 bases line up with TRBD2. Germline-derived CDR1 and CDR2 are SGHDT and YYEEEE. The length of the CDR3 is 15 residues. V dropped 0 bases and J dropped 5; count of bases not matched to a gene: 7. This CDR3 is CASSLGAGGFNEQYF. In DNA form, the CDR3 reads TGTGCCAGCAGCTTGGGGGCGGGGGGATTTAACGAGCAGTACTTC.

The chain carries TRBV15 and TRBJ1-5, with D possibly being TRBD1 (6 bases). CDR3 length: 14 amino acids. The germline V and J ends were trimmed by 3 bases and 4 bases, with 10 bases remaining between them. Germline V gives CDR1 LNHNV, CDR2 YYDKDF (reference sequence). This chain's CDR3 is CATSRDSPNQPQHF. The CDR3 nucleotides read TGTGCCACCAGCAGGGACAGCCCTAATCAGCCCCAGCATTTT.

This chain uses TRBV6-5 with TRBJ2-7, with D hard to call. Trimming cost V 0 bases and J 3 bases, with 12 bases left between them. The CDR3 sequence is 15 residues long. Germline loops: CDR1 MNHEY, CDR2 SVGAGI. The CDR3: CASSYSNGPNYEQYF. CDR3 bases: TGTGCCAGCAGTTACTCGAACGGTCCAAACTACGAGCAGTACTTC.

The rearrangement joins TRBV7-9 to TRBJ2-5, with D hard to call. The CDR3 extends over 12 amino acids. CDR1 and CDR2 from the germline V gene are SEHNR and FQNEAQ (reference sequence). V dropped 2 bases and J dropped 5 bases, with 6 bases sitting between them. This chain's CDR3 is CASSLLRETQYF. The CDR3 bases are TGTGCCAGCAGCTTACTCCGGGAGACCCAGTACTTC.

V gene TRBV11-2 combines with J gene TRBJ1-4; possible D gene TRBD1, 5 bases. V shed 8 bases and J shed 6 bases, with 10 bases lying between them. The CDR3 runs 12 residues. Germline V CDR1 and CDR2: SGHAT, FQNNGV. The CDR3 reads CASAGADEKLFF. The CDR3, as DNA: TGTGCCAGCGCTGGGGCCGATGAAAAACTGTTTTTT.